The T cell receptor (beta chain) under discussion was sequenced for a study of cytomegalovirus exposure and HLA in healthy donors. Germline trimming cut 2 bases from V and 5 bases from J; bases unmatched to any gene: 1. The V gene's germline CDR1 is GTSNPN and CDR2 SVGIG (reference sequence). The CDR3 is made up of 12 amino acids. A multiplex PCR was run with 60 Vbeta primers and 13 Jbeta primers. Assay: immunoSEQ multiplex PCR; the TCRdb copy retains only in-frame clones and omits some. The repertoire includes around 52,000 clones, around 85% of them detected once, and approximately 1.5% sits in the top ten. A few counts support this clone.

The chain joins TRBV30 to TRBJ1-2; TRBD1 matches at 8 bases. The sequenced material came from PBMCs. This receptor was taken from a man aged 40-49 years in good health and CMV-seronegative. CDR3 residues: CAWSTGGYGYTF. CDR3 coding DNA: TGTGCCTGGAGTACAGGGGGATATGGCTACACCTTC.